Here is one T cell receptor (beta chain) with its context. Its target antigen remains unknown. It has no much larger one-base neighbor in the sample; base qualities were not kept. The data originate from a study of blood T cell repertoires in COVID-19 (TCRdb year 2020). Background for the entire study: Collaborator samples came from the United States, Italy and Spain and covered acute and convalescent phases of COVID-19. The prospective study material was composed of cDNA or gDNA derived from T cells, B-cell-depleted T cells, or PBMCs. The dataset comprised deeply sampled blood TCRbeta repertoires from subjects exposed to, actively infected with, or recovered from COVID-19. The repertoires were released in a freely available public database intended as a resource for research on the immune response to SARS-CoV-2. Samples came from the ongoing ImmuneRACE study (first 160 participants) plus 1,254 subjects from 6 global collaborators. Sample metadata almost always included a de-identified subject ID, COVID-19 status, age in years and sex. HLA class I and class II types, where available, came from metadata supplied by the sample provider rather than from assay-based typing. The paper as a whole reports these results and caveats: The amount of clinical and demographic metadata varied by source and participant and was provided uncurated.

Collaborating institutions collected whole blood in K2EDTA tubes following their own protocols. Collaborator samples were shipped for TCRbeta analysis as frozen whole blood, isolated PBMCs, or DNA extracted from either sample type. The immunoSEQ Assay, a bias-controlled multiplex PCR, was used to amplify TCRbeta CDR3 regions from genomic DNA. The authors processed their data as follows. Within the assay, amplification of reference gene primers was used to estimate how many nucleated cells each sample contained. To quantify the absolute abundance of each unique TCRbeta CDR3 rearrangement, sequence reads were collapsed and filtered. Productive Simpson clonality was computed per sample as the square root of Simpson's diversity index over productive rearrangements. In TCRdb, the immuneACCESS table is reduced to in-frame sequences with V and J assigned. These tables do not hold every clone; where another copy was compared, an unresolved V gene accounts for under half, and the others remain unexplained. D and trimming come from the DNA, and the V and J calls and clone size come from that table. For this sample the table gives around 140,000 clones, of which 75% to 85% were detected only once. Over 4% of the sample comes from the top ten.

V sheds 3 bases and J sheds 11 bases, leaving 16 bases between their ends. Reading from cysteine to phenylalanine, the CDR3 counts 12 amino acids. The read is trimmed to its CDR3 DNA, 36 bases read in frame from base 1. The germline V gene (reference sequence) yields GTSNPN for CDR1 and SVGIG for CDR2. The TCR originated in a woman of 80 years or more with active or convalescent COVID-19. The sequenced sample consisted of peripheral blood. The V gene is TRBV30 and the J gene is TRBJ1-1; D gene: possibly TRBD1, on 6 matching bases. The DNA sequence is as follows: TGTGCCTGGAGGACAGGCCTAATTCGGGCTTTCTTT. This is translated as CAWRTGLIRAFF. The full variable domain, with segments outside the CDR3 supplied by the reference TRBV30 and TRBJ1-1 proteins, appears as SQTIHQWPATLVQPVGSPLSLECTVEGTSNPNLYWYRQAAGRGLQLLFYSVGIGQISSEVPQNLSASRPQDRQFILSSKKLLLSDSGFYLCAWRTGLIRAFFGQGTRLTVV.